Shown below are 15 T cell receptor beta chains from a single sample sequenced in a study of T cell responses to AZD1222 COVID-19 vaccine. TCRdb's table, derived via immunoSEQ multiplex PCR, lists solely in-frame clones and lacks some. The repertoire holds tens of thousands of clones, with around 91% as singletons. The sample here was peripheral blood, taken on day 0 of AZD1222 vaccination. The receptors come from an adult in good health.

The CDR3 nucleotides read TGTGCCAGCAGTTACTCCCACTTTAACTATGGCTACACCTTC. Translated, it gives CASSYSHFNYGYTF. The chain employs TRBV6-5 and TRBJ1-2, with D hard to call. The CDR3 totals 14 residues. CDR1 is MNHEY and CDR2 is SVGAGI in the germline V gene. Deletions cut 0 bases from V and 1 base from J, with 6 bases between.

The CDR3 sequence: CASSLSNVNEQFF. CDR3 nucleotide sequence: TGTGCCAGCAGCTTATCGAATGTGAATGAGCAGTTCTTC. The V and J genes are TRBV11-3 and TRBJ2-1, with D unclear. Germline V gene lookup returns CDR1 SGHNT and CDR2 YENEEA. Trimming shortened V by 2 bases and J by 7 bases, and 9 bases separated the two germline ends. This CDR3 comprises 13 residues. Complete variable domain (other parts from reference TRBV11-3 and TRBJ2-1): EAGVVQSPRYKIIEKKQPVAFWCNPISGHNTLYWYLQNLGQGPELLIRYENEEAVDDSQLPKDRFSAERLKGVDSTLKIQPAELGDSAVYLCASSLSNVNEQFFGPGTRLTVL.

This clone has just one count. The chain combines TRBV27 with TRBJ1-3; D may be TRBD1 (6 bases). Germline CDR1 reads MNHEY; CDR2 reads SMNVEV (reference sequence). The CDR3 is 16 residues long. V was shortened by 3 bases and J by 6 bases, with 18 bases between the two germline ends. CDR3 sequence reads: CASSLGTPTGVNTIYF. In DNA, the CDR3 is TGTGCCAGCAGTTTGGGTACGCCGACAGGTGTAAACACCATATATTTT.

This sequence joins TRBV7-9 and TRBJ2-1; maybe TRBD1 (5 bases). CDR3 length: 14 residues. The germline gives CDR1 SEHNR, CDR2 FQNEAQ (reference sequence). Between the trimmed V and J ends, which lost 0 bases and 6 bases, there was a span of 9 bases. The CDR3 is CASSLADSFNEQFF. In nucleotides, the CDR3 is TGTGCCAGCAGCTTAGCTGACAGTTTCAATGAGCAGTTCTTC.

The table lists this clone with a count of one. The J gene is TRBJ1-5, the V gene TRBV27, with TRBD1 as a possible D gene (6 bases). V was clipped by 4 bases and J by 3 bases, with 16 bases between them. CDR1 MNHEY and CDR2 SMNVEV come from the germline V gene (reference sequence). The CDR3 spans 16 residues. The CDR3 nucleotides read TGTGCCAGCAGTTCCCAAGGGGGAGGGAACAATCAGCCCCAGCATTTT. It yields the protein CASSSQGGGNNQPQHF.

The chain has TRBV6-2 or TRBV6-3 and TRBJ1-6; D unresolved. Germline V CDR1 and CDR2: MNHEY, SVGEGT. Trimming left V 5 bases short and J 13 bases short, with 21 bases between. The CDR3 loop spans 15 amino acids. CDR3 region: CASSQLTRAAGPLHF. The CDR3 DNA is TGTGCCAGCAGTCAGCTAACCCGGGCCGCCGGGCCCCTCCACTTT.

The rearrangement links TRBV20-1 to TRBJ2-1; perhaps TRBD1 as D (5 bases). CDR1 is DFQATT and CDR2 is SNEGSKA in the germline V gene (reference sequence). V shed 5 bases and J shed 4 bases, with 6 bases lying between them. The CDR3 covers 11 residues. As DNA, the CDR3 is TGCAGTGCTGACAGATACAATGAGCAGTTCTTC. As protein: CSADRYNEQFF.

The CDR3 sequence: CATSDAGTGLDRVQYF. CDR3 nucleotides: TGTGCCACCAGTGATGCCGGGACGGGCCTCGATCGGGTCCAGTACTTC. The V and J genes are TRBV24-1 and TRBJ2-5; D tentatively fits TRBD1 or TRBD2 (5 bases each). Trimming took 3 bases from V and 10 from J, leaving 23 bases between them. This CDR3 has 16 amino acids. CDR1 KGHDR and CDR2 SFDVKD come from the germline V gene.

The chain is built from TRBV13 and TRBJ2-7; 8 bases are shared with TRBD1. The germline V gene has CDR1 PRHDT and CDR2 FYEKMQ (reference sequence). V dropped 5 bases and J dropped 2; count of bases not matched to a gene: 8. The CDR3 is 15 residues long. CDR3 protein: CASSRGTGKTYEQYF. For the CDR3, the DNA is TGTGCCAGCAGCCGCGGGACAGGCAAAACCTACGAGCAGTACTTC.

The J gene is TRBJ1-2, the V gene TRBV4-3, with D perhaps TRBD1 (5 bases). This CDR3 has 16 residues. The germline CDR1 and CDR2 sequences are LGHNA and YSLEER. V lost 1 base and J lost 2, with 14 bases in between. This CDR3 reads CASSQGEGDKNYGYTF. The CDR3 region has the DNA TGCGCCAGCAGCCAAGGGGAAGGGGATAAGAACTATGGCTACACCTTC.

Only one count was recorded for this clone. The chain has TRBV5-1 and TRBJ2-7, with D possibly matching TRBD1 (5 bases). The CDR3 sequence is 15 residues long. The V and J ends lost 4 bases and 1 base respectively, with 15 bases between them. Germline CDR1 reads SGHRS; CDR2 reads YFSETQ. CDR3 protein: CASSPLPDSSYEQYF. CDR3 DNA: TGCGCCAGCAGCCCCCTCCCCGACAGTTCCTACGAGCAGTACTTC.

The CDR3 DNA reads as TGTGCCAGCAGTTTAGAGGGCTCGGGGGGCTACACCTTC. Its translation is CASSLEGSGGYTF. This sequence joins TRBV12-3 or TRBV12-4 and TRBJ1-2, with D hard to call. The length of the CDR3 is 13 residues. V lost 1 base and J 8 bases, leaving 11 bases between the germline ends.

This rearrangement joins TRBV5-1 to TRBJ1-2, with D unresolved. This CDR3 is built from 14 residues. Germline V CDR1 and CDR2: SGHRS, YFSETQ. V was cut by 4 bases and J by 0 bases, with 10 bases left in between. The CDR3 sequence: CASSPPTSNYGYTF. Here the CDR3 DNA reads TGCGCCAGCAGCCCCCCGACCTCTAACTATGGCTACACCTTC.

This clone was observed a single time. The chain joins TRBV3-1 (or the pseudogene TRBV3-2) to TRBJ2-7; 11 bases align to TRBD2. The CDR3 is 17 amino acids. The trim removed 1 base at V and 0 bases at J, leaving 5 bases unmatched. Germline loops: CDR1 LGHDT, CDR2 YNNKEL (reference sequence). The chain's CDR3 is CASSQVRLAGSSYEQYF. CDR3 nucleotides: TGTGCCAGCAGCCAAGTTCGACTAGCGGGAAGCTCCTACGAGCAGTACTTC.

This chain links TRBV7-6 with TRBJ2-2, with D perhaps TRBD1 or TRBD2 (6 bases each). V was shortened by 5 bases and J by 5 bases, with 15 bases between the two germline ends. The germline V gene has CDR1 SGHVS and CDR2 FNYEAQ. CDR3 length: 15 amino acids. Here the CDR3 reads CASSPLGGRTGELFF. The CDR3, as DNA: TGTGCCAGCAGCCCCCTCGGGGGCCGAACCGGGGAGCTGTTTTTT.